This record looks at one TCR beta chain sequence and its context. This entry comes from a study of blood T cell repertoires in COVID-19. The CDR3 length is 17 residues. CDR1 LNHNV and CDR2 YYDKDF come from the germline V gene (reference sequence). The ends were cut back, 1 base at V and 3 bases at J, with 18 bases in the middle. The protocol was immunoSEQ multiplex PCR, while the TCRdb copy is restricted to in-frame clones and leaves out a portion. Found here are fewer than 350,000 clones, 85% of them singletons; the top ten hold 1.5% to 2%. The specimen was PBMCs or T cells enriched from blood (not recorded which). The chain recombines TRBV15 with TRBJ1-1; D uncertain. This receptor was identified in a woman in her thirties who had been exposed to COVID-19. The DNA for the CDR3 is TGTGCCACCAGCAGAGGGGAGGAAGGGCCGTGGGACACTGAAGCTTTCTTT. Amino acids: CATSRGEEGPWDTEAFF.